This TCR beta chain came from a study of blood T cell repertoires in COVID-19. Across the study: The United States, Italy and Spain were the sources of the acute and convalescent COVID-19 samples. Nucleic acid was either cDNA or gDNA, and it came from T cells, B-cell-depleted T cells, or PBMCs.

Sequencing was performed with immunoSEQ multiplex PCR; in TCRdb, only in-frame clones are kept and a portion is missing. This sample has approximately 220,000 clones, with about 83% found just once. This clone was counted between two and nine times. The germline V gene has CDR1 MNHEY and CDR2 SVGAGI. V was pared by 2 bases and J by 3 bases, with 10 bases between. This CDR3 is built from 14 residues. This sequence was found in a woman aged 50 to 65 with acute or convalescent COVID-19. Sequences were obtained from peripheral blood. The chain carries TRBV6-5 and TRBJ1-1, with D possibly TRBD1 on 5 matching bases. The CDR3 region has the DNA TGTGCCAGCAGTTACCAGGGTGGCGACACTGAAGCTTTCTTT. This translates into CASSYQGGDTEAFF.